These 26 T cell receptor beta chains were sequenced from one sample in a study of cytomegalovirus exposure and HLA in healthy donors. The primer mix had 60 Vbeta and 13 Jbeta primers. TCRdb keeps only in-frame clones here, not all; method: immunoSEQ multiplex PCR. The sample shows under 100,000 clones, about three fifths of them seen only once. Sequenced: PBMCs. Receptors were obtained from a woman aged 25 to 39 in good health and CMV-seropositive.

This clone was detected only a few times. The chain employs TRBV6-6 and TRBJ1-5; D gene unclear. The germline CDR1 and CDR2 sequences are MNHNY and SVGAGI (reference sequence). CDR3 size: 16 residues. Deletions cut 0 bases from V and 7 bases from J, with 16 bases between. CDR3 DNA: TGTGCCAGCAGTTACTCCCCAGGAGGGCCCAACCAGCCCCAGCATTTT. Translating it yields CASSYSPGGPNQPQHF.

Turning to this clone: Within the sample, other DNA sequences also encode this same CDR3. J is TRBJ1-5 and V is TRBV2, with unresolved D. The V gene's germline CDR1 is SNHLY and CDR2 FYNNEI. V lost 4 bases to trimming and J lost 0 bases, with 10 bases between them. The CDR3 loop spans 15 amino acids. CDR3 amino acids: CASSVRGSSNQPQHF. The CDR3 DNA reads as TGTGCCAGCAGTGTACGAGGGTCTAGCAATCAGCCCCAGCATTTT.

This rearrangement joins TRBV7-9 to TRBJ2-7; D is undetermined. V shed 5 bases and J shed 0 bases, with 8 bases lying between them. The germline V gene has CDR1 SEHNR and CDR2 FQNEAQ (reference sequence). This CDR3 is 13 amino acids long. The CDR3 region has the DNA TGTGCCAGCAGCCCAAGCAACTCCTACGAGCAGTACTTC. It yields the protein CASSPSNSYEQYF.

This clone has just a few counts. The chain couples TRBV5-1 to TRBJ1-1; 8 bases line up with TRBD1. V dropped 0 bases and J dropped 3; count of bases not matched to a gene: 4. The V gene's germline CDR1 is SGHRS and CDR2 YFSETQ. CDR3 length equals 15 residues. For the CDR3, the DNA is TGCGCCAGCAGCTTGGACCGGGACAGGTACACTGAAGCTTTCTTT. Translated: CASSLDRDRYTEAFF.

This clone was seen more than once but under ten times. J is TRBJ1-6 and V is TRBV7-9; unclear D gene. CDR3 length: 14 residues. The V end lost 6 bases, the J end lost 8 bases, and 14 bases lay between the germline ends. Per the germline V gene, CDR1 is SEHNR and CDR2 is FQNEAQ (reference sequence). Written as DNA, the CDR3 is TGTGCCAGCAGTAGGCAGGATCTTGATTCACCCCTCCACTTT. This translates into CASSRQDLDSPLHF.

The chain joins TRBV2 to TRBJ2-7; D may be TRBD1 (5 bases). Per germline, CDR1 SNHLY and CDR2 FYNNEI. V was trimmed by 8 bases and J by 2 bases, leaving 10 bases between them. The CDR3 sequence is 12 residues long. CDR3 in amino acids: CASLGVPYEQYF. The CDR3, as DNA: TGTGCCAGCCTAGGGGTCCCCTACGAGCAGTACTTC. The whole variable domain, remainder taken from reference TRBV2 and TRBJ2-7, is EPEVTQTPSHQVTQMGQEVILRCVPISNHLYFYWYRQILGQKVEFLVSFYNNEISEKSEIFDDQFSVERPDGSNFTLKIRSTKLEDSAMYFCASLGVPYEQYFGPGTRLTVT.

This clone was counted a few times. The chain employs TRBV6-5 and TRBJ1-6; 9 nucleotides match TRBD1. J lost 9 bases, V lost 2 bases, and 5 bases had no gene match. CDR1 MNHEY and CDR2 SVGAGI come from the germline V gene. The CDR3 sequence is 15 residues long. Written as DNA, the CDR3 is TGTGCCAGCAGTTACGGGGGACAGGGTACTTCACCCCTCCACTTT. Its protein is CASSYGGQGTSPLHF.

The V and J genes are TRBV11-3 and TRBJ2-7, with D maybe TRBD1 (6 bases). The germline V and J ends were trimmed by 7 bases and 5 bases, with 12 bases remaining between them. The germline gives CDR1 SGHNT, CDR2 YENEEA. The CDR3 totals 12 residues. The CDR3 DNA is TGTGCCAGCACCTCAGGGGCCGACGAGCAGTACTTC. Its protein product is CASTSGADEQYF. The full variable domain, its missing parts supplied by reference TRBV11-3 and TRBJ2-7, is EAGVVQSPRYKIIEKKQPVAFWCNPISGHNTLYWYLQNLGQGPELLIRYENEEAVDDSQLPKDRFSAERLKGVDSTLKIQPAELGDSAVYLCASTSGADEQYFGPGTRLTVT.

The V gene is TRBV27, the J gene TRBJ2-7; D not certain. V dropped 6 bases and J dropped 4 bases, with 7 bases sitting between them. Germline CDR1 is MNHEY and CDR2 is SMNVEV (reference sequence). The CDR3 length is 11 residues. The CDR3 DNA sequence: TGTGCCAGCAGCCCTCCGTACGAGCAGTACTTC. It encodes CASSPPYEQYF.

This clone was counted a few times. The J gene is TRBJ2-3, the V gene TRBV27; D gene uncertain. V was shortened by 5 bases and J by 2 bases, with 2 bases between the two germline ends. The germline V gene has CDR1 MNHEY and CDR2 SMNVEV (reference sequence). The CDR3 is made up of 11 amino acids. The chain's CDR3 is CASSHTDTQYF. CDR3 sequence (DNA): TGTGCCAGCAGTCACACAGATACGCAGTATTTT.

The chain links TRBV7-9 to TRBJ2-5, with a tentative D call TRBD2 (6 bases). Trimming removed 6 bases from V and 0 bases from J, with 14 bases in between. This CDR3 has 15 residues. The germline V gene encodes CDR1 SEHNR and CDR2 FQNEAQ (reference sequence). CDR3 in amino acids: CASSSVGGYQETQYF. For the CDR3, the DNA is TGTGCCAGCAGTTCCGTTGGGGGGTACCAAGAGACCCAGTACTTC.

CDR3 DNA: TGTGCCAGCAGCGGGGGACAGGATACGGGCAACAATGAGCAGTTCTTC. Translating it yields CASSGGQDTGNNEQFF. The chain has TRBV7-9 and TRBJ2-1; 8 bases fit TRBD1. The ends lost 5 bases at V and 5 bases at J; junction bases unmatched: 11. The CDR3 loop spans 16 amino acids. Germline lookup yields CDR1 SEHNR and CDR2 FQNEAQ (reference sequence).

The CDR3 region is CASSPLDSGTEAFF. The CDR3 coding sequence is TGTGCCAGCTCACCGTTAGACTCGGGCACTGAAGCTTTCTTT. The rearrangement uses TRBV18 and TRBJ1-1; D gene uncertain. This CDR3 contains 14 residues. The V end lost 3 bases, the J end lost 4 bases, and 12 bases lay between the germline ends. CDR1 is KGHSH, CDR2 LQKENI, per germline.

This chain links TRBV27 with TRBJ2-3, with 10 bases matching TRBD2. Germline CDR1 MNHEY, CDR2 SMNVEV (reference sequence). The CDR3 sequence is 13 residues long. V dropped 7 bases and J dropped 13; count of bases not matched to a gene: 11. The CDR3 nucleotides are TGTGCCAGCACCTCCGGGACGGGACTAGCGAAGTATTTT. This translates into CASTSGTGLAKYF.

The J gene is TRBJ2-1, the V gene TRBV19; 13 bases map to TRBD2. CDR1 is LNHDA and CDR2 is SQIVND in the germline V gene (reference sequence). The CDR3 contains 15 residues. Germline trimming cut 6 bases from V and 8 bases from J; bases unmatched to any gene: 7. The CDR3: CASRLAGGLAHEQFF. In DNA form, the CDR3 reads TGTGCCAGTAGACTAGCGGGGGGGCTCGCTCATGAGCAGTTCTTC.

The chain employs TRBV5-4 and TRBJ1-1; tentatively, D is TRBD1 (6 bases). This CDR3 has 15 amino acids. From germline, CDR1 is SGHNT and CDR2 YYREEE (reference sequence). Trimming removed 3 bases at V and 4 bases at J, with 16 bases between. The CDR3 region has the DNA TGTGCCAGCAGCTACAACAGGGACGGATCCACTGAAGCTTTCTTT. Amino acid sequence: CASSYNRDGSTEAFF.

The chain joins TRBV20-1 to TRBJ2-3; no definite D call. Germline V lookup: CDR1 DFQATT, CDR2 SNEGSKA (reference sequence). This CDR3 has 10 residues. Trimming cost V 4 bases and J 6 bases, with 5 bases left between them. The CDR3 DNA sequence: TGCAGTGCTATACGGGATACGCAGTATTTT. It encodes CSAIRDTQYF.

Remarks on this clone: Its ends do not fully match the called genes, so a read error is possible. V and J are TRBV19 and TRBJ1-3, with no clear D. The V gene's germline CDR1 is LNHDA and CDR2 SQIVND (reference sequence). The CDR3 is 14 amino acids. The CDR3 protein is CASSTRYSGNAIYF. The CDR3 region has the DNA TGTGCCAGTAGTACCAGGTACTCTGGAAACGCCATATATTTT.

This rearrangement joins TRBV29-1 to TRBJ2-7, with 7 positions matching TRBD1. The CDR3 has 13 amino acids. Germline V gene lookup returns CDR1 SQVTM and CDR2 ANQGSEA. Unmatched junction bases numbered 7, after V lost 4 bases and J lost 4 bases. CDR3 amino acids: CSVGMGQMYEQYF. The DNA of the CDR3 is TGCAGCGTTGGAATGGGACAGATGTACGAGCAGTACTTC.

The chain uses TRBV19 and TRBJ1-5; TRBD1 matches at 7 bases. In germline, CDR1 is LNHDA, CDR2 SQIVND (reference sequence). The CDR3 totals 15 residues. The V gene end was trimmed by 7 bases and the J gene end by 2 bases; junction bases not matched to a gene: 8. The CDR3 sequence is CASIEFTGGNQPQHF. For the CDR3, the DNA is TGTGCCAGTATCGAGTTCACAGGGGGCAATCAGCCCCAGCATTTT.

A word on this clone: In the same sample, other DNA sequences code for this CDR3. CDR3 sequence reads: CAWSVQGNQPQHF. CDR3 bases: TGTGCCTGGAGTGTCCAGGGAAATCAGCCCCAGCATTTT. The chain recombines TRBV30 with TRBJ1-5; TRBD1 might be the D (5 bases). Germline V gives CDR1 GTSNPN, CDR2 SVGIG (reference sequence). The CDR3 runs to 13 residues. V gave up 0 bases and J gave up 4 bases, with 7 bases separating them.

CDR3 coding DNA: TGTGCCAGCAGCTTCCCCGCGGGGACAGGGACCATGAACACTGAAGCTTTCTTT. Translating it yields CASSFPAGTGTMNTEAFF. The rearrangement uses TRBV7-9 and TRBJ1-1; 9 nucleotides line up with TRBD1. Germline CDR1 and CDR2: SEHNR and FQNEAQ (reference sequence). Unmatched junction bases numbered 11, after V lost 3 bases and J lost 0 bases. The CDR3 spans 18 residues.

The rearrangement links TRBV5-4 to TRBJ2-2; the D gene is possibly TRBD1 (5 bases). Germline V gives CDR1 SGHNT, CDR2 YYREEE (reference sequence). Trimming pared 5 bases from V and 2 bases from J, leaving 10 bases between. The CDR3 runs 14 residues. The CDR3 sequence is CASSPTVNTGELFF. CDR3 in DNA: TGTGCCAGCAGTCCGACAGTAAACACCGGGGAGCTGTTTTTT.

The chain couples TRBV7-2 to TRBJ2-3; no reliable D call. This CDR3 spans 13 amino acids. From germline, CDR1 is SGHTA and CDR2 FQGNSA. V lost 3 bases to trimming and J lost 6 bases, with 10 bases between them. Here the CDR3 reads CASSFPPSDTQYF. CDR3 in DNA: TGTGCCAGCAGCTTCCCCCCCTCCGATACGCAGTATTTT.

Turning to this clone: An end of the junction differs from the germline gene, which may be a read error. The chain joins TRBV7-9 to TRBJ1-2; D is undetermined. From germline, CDR1 is SEHNR and CDR2 FQNEAQ (reference sequence). The CDR3 sequence is 13 residues long. CDR3: CSSSLGVDYGYTF. CDR3 DNA sequence: TGTTCCAGCAGCTTGGGAGTAGACTATGGCTACACCTTC.

Only a few counts were recorded for this clone. The rearrangement links TRBV7-2 to TRBJ2-7, with D unresolved. The CDR3 totals 14 residues. The germline V gene encodes CDR1 SGHTA and CDR2 FQGNSA. The V gene lost 1 base and the J gene lost 0 bases, with 7 bases spanning the gap. DNA of the CDR3: TGTGCCAGCAGCTTAGATTACAGCTCCTACGAGCAGTACTTC. This gives the protein CASSLDYSSYEQYF. Combining the CDR3 with reference TRBV7-2 and TRBJ2-7 gives the whole variable domain GAGVSQSPSNKVTEKGKDVELRCDPISGHTALYWYRQSLGQGLEFLIYFQGNSAPDKSGLPSDRFSAERTGGSVSTLTIQRTQQEDSAVYLCASSLDYSSYEQYFGPGTRLTVT.